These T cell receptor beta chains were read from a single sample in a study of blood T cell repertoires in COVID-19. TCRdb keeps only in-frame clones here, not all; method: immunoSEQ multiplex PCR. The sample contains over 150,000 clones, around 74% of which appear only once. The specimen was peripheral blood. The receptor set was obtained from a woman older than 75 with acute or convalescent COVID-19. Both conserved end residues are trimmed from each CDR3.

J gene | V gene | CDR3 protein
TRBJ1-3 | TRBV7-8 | ASSSRVAAGNTIY
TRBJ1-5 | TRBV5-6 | ASSLEGTGTGFQPQH
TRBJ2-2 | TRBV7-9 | ASSLRLAGGTGELF
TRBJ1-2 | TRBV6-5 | ASRDRNYGYT
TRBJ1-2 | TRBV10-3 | AISSTTGVNYGYT
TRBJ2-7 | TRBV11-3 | TLTAYEQY
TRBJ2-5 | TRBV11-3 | ASSAVTGDQETQY
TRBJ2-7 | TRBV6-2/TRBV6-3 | ASSYPGLAGAYEQY
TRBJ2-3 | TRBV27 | ACRSGSGHTDTQY
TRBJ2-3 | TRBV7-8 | ASSSSEGQTTDTQY
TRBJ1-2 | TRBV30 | AWSVRDSNYGYT
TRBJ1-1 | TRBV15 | ATSREGTGGRRTEAF
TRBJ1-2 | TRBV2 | ASSESGVWGYGYT